A selection of T cell receptor beta chains follows, all from one sample in a study of blood T cell repertoires in COVID-19. Clones were read by immunoSEQ multiplex PCR, and TCRdb kept only the in-frame ones, dropping some. Of roughly 300,000 clones in the sample, approximately 92% are singletons; the top ten hold 1.1%. Sequencing used PBMCs or T cells enriched from blood (not recorded which). These TCRs come from a woman aged 25 to 45 who had recovered from COVID-19. Both conserved end residues are part of each CDR3. Clone size is shown for a subset of rows, as once, few, many or a class of expanded clone.

TRBJ1-4	NA	TRBV27	CASRIQGGGGEKLFF
TRBJ1-1	NA	TRBV9	CASSVDVGAITEAFF
TRBJ2-5	NA	TRBV5-4	CASSPVGQGQETQYF
TRBJ2-1	once	TRBV28	CASSLTADYHNEQFF
TRBJ2-4	NA	TRBV30	CAWSSNPGQAGKNIQYF
TRBJ1-5	once	TRBV19	CASSSHRVESNQPQHF
TRBJ1-2	NA	TRBV3-1/TRBV3-2	CASSQDTGGASGYTF
TRBJ2-1	NA	TRBV9	CASSYQGAYNEQFF
TRBJ1-2	NA	TRBV6-5	CASSTGQTPNYGYTF
TRBJ2-1	NA	TRBV7-9	CASSPEGGTNEQFF
TRBJ2-4	NA	TRBV7-2	CASSATSGRLAKNIQYF
TRBJ2-1	NA	TRBV12-3/TRBV12-4	CASSLDPGNEQFF
TRBJ2-7	NA	TRBV30	CAWSVRTSGRSYEQYF
TRBJ2-1	NA	TRBV27	CASSSLAGGTNEQFF
TRBJ2-7	NA	TRBV7-6	CASSQGTGSYEQYF
TRBJ1-1	NA	TRBV28	CASRTQGTHDTEAFF
TRBJ2-2	few	TRBV5-4	CASSLDRGNTGELFF
TRBJ2-7	many	TRBV2	CASSVEEGTREQYF
TRBJ1-5	once	TRBV28	CASSFAERLNQPQHF
TRBJ1-4	NA	TRBV5-1	CASSFGQGVEKLFF
TRBJ1-2	NA	TRBV7-2	CASSSPNTDRANYGYTF
TRBJ2-4	NA	TRBV2	CASSELAGGPSAKNIQYF
TRBJ2-7	NA	TRBV19	CASSTGTGDYEQYF
TRBJ2-1	NA	TRBV7-8	CASSLVDFREAVYNEQFF
TRBJ1-2	NA	TRBV20-1	CSATQGLGYTF
TRBJ1-2	NA	TRBV28	CASSTLTQGAEGYTF
TRBJ2-5	NA	TRBV7-3	CASSLLAGGQETQYF
TRBJ1-2	NA	TRBV6-5	CASSIQGSYGYTF
TRBJ2-2	NA	TRBV11-2	CASRTTSGRAVGTGELFF